This T cell receptor (beta chain) was observed in a study of T cell responses to AZD1222 COVID-19 vaccine (dated by TCRdb to the early 2020s). With regard to the full study: AZD1222 recipients whose second dose came at about 4 weeks and those whose second dose came at about 12 weeks were combined into one group, since spike-specific TCR depth and breadth did not differ between the two schedules. Trial participants were enrolled into age subgroups of 18-55, 56-69 and 70-plus years, which contained around 150, 29 and 61 TCR-sequenced participants, respectively. A total of approximately 240 trial participants underwent TCR sequencing, of whom 200 to 220 had received two doses of AZD1222 and approximately 26 had received two doses of the MenACWY control vaccine. Study-wide conclusions, independent of this receptor: Only five or six AZD1222 recipients were SARS-CoV-2 seropositive at baseline, limiting conclusions about previously exposed vaccinees. Participants were mostly white British, with more females than males. The authors suggested clonal diversity may have been underestimated. Reportedly, almost half of the unique spike-specific TCRs recognized epitopes lying outside the regions that are mutated in the B.1.351 and B.1.1.7 variants. Vaccine-associated CD4 TCRs spanned the whole spike protein, with dominant responses in regions 160-218 and 743-854. Because no day 14 peak-response samples were available, repertoires were characterized only after the peak T cell response. A significant rise in spike-specific TCR breadth and depth was observed after two AZD1222 doses relative to day 0 and relative to MenACWY recipients. In the small 56-69-year group, the increase in depth fell short of significance, most likely because of low power.

The CDR3 regions of human TCRbeta chains were analyzed by immunosequencing. In the source study's methods: TCRs in the repertoires were matched against a reference library of SARS-CoV-2-specific TCRs that had been generated with the MIRA antigen-specificity platform. Breadth was defined as the fraction of unique TCRs that were SARS-CoV-2-associated, and depth was defined as the fraction of total T cells that were SARS-CoV-2-associated. Using the MIRA data, every spike-specific TCR was mapped to the spike region that the TCR reacted to and assigned to either a CD4 or a CD8 class. Log10-transformed breadth and depth values were compared by one-way ANOVA with Sidak's multiple comparisons tests. Entries here come from immuneACCESS through TCRdb and include only in-frame sequences with V and J called. Some clones fail to appear in such tables; in the studies checked, an unresolved V gene covers under half of the shortfall, and the cause of the remainder is unknown. Clonal size and the V and J genes are those of that table, whereas D and trimming came from the DNA. Here the sample has 150,000 to 200,000 clones; 94% occur a single time. Jointly, the top ten make up approximately 0.6% of the sample.

In light of the paper, this sample's time point label describes: baseline before first vaccination. Vaccinee samples came from UK trials COV001 and COV002, including a single-blind randomized controlled phase 2/3 trial of AZD1222 (ChAdOx1 nCoV-19) in healthy adults. For TCRbeta chain sequencing, PBMC samples from trial participants were taken at day 0 and at day 28 after the second dose. There are 12 amino acids in the CDR3, from cysteine to phenylalanine inclusive. Solely the CDR3 DNA is kept, with 36 bases framed from the first base. A distance of 15 bases separates the germline ends of V and J, which lose 11 bases and 10 bases respectively. CDR1 and CDR2 were assigned from the germline V gene as MDHEN and SYDVKM. Points on this clone: The antigen it recognizes is unknown. Per-base quality was not reported, and no clone a single base away is much larger than it.

The receptor chain draws on TRBV28 and TRBJ1-6; TRBD1 is perhaps the D gene, given 6 matching bases. The sequence was obtained from an adult in good health. The sequences come from peripheral blood, collected on day 0 of AZD1222 vaccination. The DNA sequence follows: TGTGCCGGTAGCAGGGGTGGGTCACCCCTCCACTTT. It specifies CAGSRGGSPLHF.